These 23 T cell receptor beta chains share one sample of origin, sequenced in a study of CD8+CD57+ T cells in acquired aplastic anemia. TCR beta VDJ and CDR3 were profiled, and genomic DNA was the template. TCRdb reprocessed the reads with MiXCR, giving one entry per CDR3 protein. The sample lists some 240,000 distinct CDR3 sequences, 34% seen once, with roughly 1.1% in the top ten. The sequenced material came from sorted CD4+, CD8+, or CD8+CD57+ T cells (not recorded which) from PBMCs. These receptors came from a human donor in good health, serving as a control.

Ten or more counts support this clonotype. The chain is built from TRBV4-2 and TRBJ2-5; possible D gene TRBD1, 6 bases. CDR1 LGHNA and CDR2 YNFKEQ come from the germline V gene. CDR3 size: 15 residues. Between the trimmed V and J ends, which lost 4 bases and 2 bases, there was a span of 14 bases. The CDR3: CASSPYAGTQETQYF. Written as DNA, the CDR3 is TGTGCCAGCAGCCCGTACGCCGGGACACAAGAGACCCAGTACTTC.

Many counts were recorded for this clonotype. The CDR3 region is CAISAFSYEQYF. The CDR3 DNA is TGTGCCATCAGCGCTTTCTCCTACGAGCAGTACTTC. The V and J genes are TRBV10-3 and TRBJ2-7; D not resolved. Per the germline V gene, CDR1 is ENHRY and CDR2 is SYGVKD. The CDR3 runs to 12 residues. Trimming took 6 bases from V and 0 from J, leaving 6 bases between them.

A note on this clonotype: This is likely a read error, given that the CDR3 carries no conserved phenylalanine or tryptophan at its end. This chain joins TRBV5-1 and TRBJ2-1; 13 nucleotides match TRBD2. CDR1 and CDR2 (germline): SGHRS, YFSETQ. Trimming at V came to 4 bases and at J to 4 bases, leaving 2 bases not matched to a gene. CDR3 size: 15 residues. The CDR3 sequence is CASSQTSGRYNEQFS. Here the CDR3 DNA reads TGCGCCAGCAGCCAGACTAGCGGGAGGTACAATGAGCAGTTCTCC.

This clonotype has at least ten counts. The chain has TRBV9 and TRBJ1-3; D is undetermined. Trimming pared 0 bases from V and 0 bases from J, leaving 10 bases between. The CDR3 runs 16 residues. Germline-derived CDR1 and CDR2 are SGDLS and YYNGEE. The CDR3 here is CASSVGLVSSGNTIYF. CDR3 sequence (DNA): TGTGCCAGCAGCGTAGGTCTGGTGAGCTCTGGAAACACCATATATTTT.

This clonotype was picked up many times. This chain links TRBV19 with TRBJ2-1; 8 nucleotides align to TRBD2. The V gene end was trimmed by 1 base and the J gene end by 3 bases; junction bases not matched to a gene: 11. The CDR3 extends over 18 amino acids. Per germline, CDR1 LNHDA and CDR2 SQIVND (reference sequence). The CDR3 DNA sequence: TGTGCCAGTAGTATAGCACGGAGCCGACTAGCGTACTACAATGAGCAGTTCTTC. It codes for CASSIARSRLAYYNEQFF.

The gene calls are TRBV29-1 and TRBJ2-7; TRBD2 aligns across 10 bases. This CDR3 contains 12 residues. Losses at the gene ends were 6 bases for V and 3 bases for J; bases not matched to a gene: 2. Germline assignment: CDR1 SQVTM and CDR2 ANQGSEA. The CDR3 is CSVKREGYEQYF. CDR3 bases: TGCAGCGTAAAGCGGGAGGGCTACGAGCAGTACTTC.

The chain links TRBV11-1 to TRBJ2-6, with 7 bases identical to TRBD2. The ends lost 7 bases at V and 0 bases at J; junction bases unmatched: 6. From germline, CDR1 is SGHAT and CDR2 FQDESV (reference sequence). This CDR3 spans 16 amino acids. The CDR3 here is CASNDWEGSGANVLTF. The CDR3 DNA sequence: TGTGCCAGCAACGACTGGGAGGGCTCTGGGGCCAACGTCCTGACTTTC.

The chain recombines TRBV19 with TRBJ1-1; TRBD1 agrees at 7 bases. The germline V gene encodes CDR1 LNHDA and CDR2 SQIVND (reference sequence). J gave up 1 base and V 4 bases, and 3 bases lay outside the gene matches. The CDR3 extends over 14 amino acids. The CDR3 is CASSTDRANTEAFF. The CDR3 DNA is TGTGCCAGTAGTACTGACAGGGCGAACACTGAAGCTTTCTTT.

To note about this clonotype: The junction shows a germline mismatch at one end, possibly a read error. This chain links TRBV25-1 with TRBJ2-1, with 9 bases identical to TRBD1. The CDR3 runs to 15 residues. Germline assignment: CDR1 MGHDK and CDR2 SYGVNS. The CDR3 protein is CASSWTGVVGNGQFF. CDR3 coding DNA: TGTGCCAGCAGTTGGACAGGGGTGGTGGGGAATGGGCAGTTCTTC.

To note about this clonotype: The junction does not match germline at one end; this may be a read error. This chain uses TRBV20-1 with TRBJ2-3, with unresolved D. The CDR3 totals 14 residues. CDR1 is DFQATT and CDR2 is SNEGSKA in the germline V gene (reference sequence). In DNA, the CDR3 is TGCAGCGCTAGACCCATCTCACCGATAGATACGCAGTATTTT. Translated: CSARPISPIDTQYF.

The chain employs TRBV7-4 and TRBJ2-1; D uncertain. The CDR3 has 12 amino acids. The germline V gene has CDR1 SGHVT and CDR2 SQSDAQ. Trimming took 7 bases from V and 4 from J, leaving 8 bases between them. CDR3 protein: CASNPAYNEQFF. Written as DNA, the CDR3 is TGTGCCAGCAACCCCGCTTACAATGAGCAGTTCTTC.

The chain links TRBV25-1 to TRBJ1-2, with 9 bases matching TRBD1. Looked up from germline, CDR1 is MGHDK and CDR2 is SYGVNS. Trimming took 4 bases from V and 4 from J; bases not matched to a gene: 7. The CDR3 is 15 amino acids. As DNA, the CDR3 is TGTGCCAGCAGTGCCGCCGGGACAGGGTCCTATGGCTACACCTTC. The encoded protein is CASSAAGTGSYGYTF.

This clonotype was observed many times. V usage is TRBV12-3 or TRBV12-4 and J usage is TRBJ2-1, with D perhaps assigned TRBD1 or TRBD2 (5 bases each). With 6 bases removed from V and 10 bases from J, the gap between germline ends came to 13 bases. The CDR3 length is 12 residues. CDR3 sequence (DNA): TGTGCCAGCAGACGGGACCGGGGCGAGCAGTTCTTC. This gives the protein CASRRDRGEQFF.

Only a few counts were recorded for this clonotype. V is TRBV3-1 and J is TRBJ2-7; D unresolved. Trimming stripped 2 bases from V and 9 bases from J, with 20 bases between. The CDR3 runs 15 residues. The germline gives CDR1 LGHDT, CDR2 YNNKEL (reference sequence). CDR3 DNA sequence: TGTGCCAGCAGCCAACTTGAGCGTGGATTTTCAGGGCAGTACTTC. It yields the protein CASSQLERGFSGQYF.

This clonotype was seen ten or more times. Written as DNA, the CDR3 is TGTGCCAGTAGTTTACGGGAAGAGACCCAGTACTTC. This translates into CASSLREETQYF. The genes are TRBV19 and TRBJ2-5; no clear D gene. CDR1 is LNHDA, CDR2 SQIVND, per germline (reference sequence). This CDR3 is built from 12 residues. Trimming stripped 5 bases from V and 3 bases from J, with 7 bases between. The full variable domain, with the rest looked up from reference TRBV19 and TRBJ2-5, is DGGITQSPKYLFRKEGQNVTLSCEQNLNHDAMYWYRQDPGQGLRLIYYSQIVNDFQKGDIAEGYSVSREKKESFPLTVTSAQKNPTAFYLCASSLREETQYFGPGTRLLVL.

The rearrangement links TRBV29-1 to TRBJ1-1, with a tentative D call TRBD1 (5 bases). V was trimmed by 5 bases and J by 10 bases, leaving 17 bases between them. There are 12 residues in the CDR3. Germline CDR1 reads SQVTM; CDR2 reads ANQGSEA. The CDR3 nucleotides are TGCAGCGTTTCGTCGGGGGAGAGTATAGCTTTCTTT. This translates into CSVSSGESIAFF. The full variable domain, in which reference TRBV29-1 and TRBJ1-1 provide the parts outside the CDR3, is SAVISQKPSRDICQRGTSLTIQCQVDSQVTMMFWYRQQPGQSLTLIATANQGSEATYESGFVIDKFPISRPNLTFSTLTVSNMSPEDSSIYLCSVSSGESIAFFGQGTRLTVV.

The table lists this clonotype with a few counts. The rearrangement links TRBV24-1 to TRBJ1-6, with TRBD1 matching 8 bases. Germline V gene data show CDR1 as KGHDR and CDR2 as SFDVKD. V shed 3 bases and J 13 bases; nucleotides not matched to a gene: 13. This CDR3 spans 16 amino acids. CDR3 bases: TGTGCCACCAGTGATCGGACAGGGCTTGCCCCTAGGCCCCTCCACTTT. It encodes CATSDRTGLAPRPLHF.

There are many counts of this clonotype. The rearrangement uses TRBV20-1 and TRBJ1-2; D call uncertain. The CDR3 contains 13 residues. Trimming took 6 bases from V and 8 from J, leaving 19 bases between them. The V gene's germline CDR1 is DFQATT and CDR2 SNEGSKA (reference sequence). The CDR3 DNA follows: TGCAGTGCCGATCCCATAGGTTCTGACGGCTACACCTTC. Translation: CSADPIGSDGYTF.

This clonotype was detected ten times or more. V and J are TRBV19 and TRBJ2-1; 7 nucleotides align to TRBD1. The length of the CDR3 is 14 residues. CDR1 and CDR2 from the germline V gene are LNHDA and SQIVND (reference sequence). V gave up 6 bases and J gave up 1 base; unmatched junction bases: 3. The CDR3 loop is CASRGTESYNEQFF. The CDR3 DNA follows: TGTGCCAGTAGGGGGACAGAGTCCTACAATGAGCAGTTCTTC.

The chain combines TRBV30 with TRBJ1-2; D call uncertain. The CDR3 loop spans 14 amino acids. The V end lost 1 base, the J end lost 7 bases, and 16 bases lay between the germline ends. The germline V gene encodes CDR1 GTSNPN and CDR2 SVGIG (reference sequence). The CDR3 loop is CAWSAPLLYGGYTF. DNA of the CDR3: TGTGCCTGGAGTGCCCCCCTCCTCTATGGTGGCTACACCTTC.

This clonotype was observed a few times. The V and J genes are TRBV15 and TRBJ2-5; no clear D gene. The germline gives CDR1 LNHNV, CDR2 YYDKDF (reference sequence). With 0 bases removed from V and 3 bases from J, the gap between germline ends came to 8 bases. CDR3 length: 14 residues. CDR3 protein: CATSRDRTEETQYF. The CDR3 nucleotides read TGTGCCACCAGCAGAGATCGAACAGAAGAGACCCAGTACTTC.

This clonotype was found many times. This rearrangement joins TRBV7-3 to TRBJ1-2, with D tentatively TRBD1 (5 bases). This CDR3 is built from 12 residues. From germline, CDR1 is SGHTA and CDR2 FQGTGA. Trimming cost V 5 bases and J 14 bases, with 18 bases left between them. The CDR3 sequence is CASSPTPGSPTF. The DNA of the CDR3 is TGTGCCAGCAGCCCTACCCCAGGGAGCCCTACCTTC.

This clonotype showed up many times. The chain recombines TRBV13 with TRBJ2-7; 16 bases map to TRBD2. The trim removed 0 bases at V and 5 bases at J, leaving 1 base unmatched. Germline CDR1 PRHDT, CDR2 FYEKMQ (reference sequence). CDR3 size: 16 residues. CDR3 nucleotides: TGTGCCAGCAGCTTAGGAGGGACTAGCGGGAGGGACGAGCAGTACTTC. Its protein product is CASSLGGTSGRDEQYF. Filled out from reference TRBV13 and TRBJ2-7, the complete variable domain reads AAGVIQSPRHLIKEKRETATLKCYPIPRHDTVYWYQQGPGQDPQFLISFYEKMQSDKGSIPDRFSAQQFSDYHSELNMSSLELGDSALYFCASSLGGTSGRDEQYFGPGTRLTVT.